The clone carrying this TCR beta chain was detected once. Its target is not known. This sample is drawn from a study of Ad26.COV2.S vaccination and SARS-CoV-2 variants. At the level of the study: The donor participated in the COV1001 trial, in its Ad26.COV2.S arm. The study gave Ad26.COV2.S intramuscularly, once or twice 56 days apart.

The germline CDR1 and CDR2 sequences are SGHDT and YYEEEE. V gave up 5 bases and J gave up 3 bases; unmatched junction bases: 10. CDR3 length: 15 residues. Assay: immunoSEQ multiplex PCR; the TCRdb copy retains only in-frame clones and omits some. The sample lists 300,000 to 350,000 clones, 86% occurring once. Treatment given: over 15 received Ad26.COV2.S at low or high dose, single or two shots; about 5 received placebo; per-sample allocation not given. The study sampled participants on day 63 after the first vaccine or placebo injection. Whoever gave the sample was an adult aged 18-55 years in Boston. Study conclusions and caveats: Vaccine and placebo groups showed comparable non-spike TCR breadth.

The TCR sequence derives from a person between 18 and 65 years old who received the Ad26.COV2.S COVID-19 vaccine or a placebo. This rearrangement joins TRBV5-6 to TRBJ1-2; 7 bases align to TRBD1. The sequenced sample was peripheral blood, obtained in a trial of Ad26.COV2.S vaccine versus placebo. The CDR3 sequence is CASSPDRASYYGYTF. CDR3 nucleotide sequence: TGTGCCAGCAGTCCTGACAGGGCATCGTACTATGGCTACACCTTC. The full variable domain, completed using reference TRBV5-6 and TRBJ1-2, is DAGVTQSPTHLIKTRGQQVTLRCSPKSGHDTVSWYQQALGQGPQFIFQYYEEEERQRGNFPDRFSGHQFPNYSSELNVNALLLGDSALYLCASSPDRASYYGYTFGSGTRLTVV.